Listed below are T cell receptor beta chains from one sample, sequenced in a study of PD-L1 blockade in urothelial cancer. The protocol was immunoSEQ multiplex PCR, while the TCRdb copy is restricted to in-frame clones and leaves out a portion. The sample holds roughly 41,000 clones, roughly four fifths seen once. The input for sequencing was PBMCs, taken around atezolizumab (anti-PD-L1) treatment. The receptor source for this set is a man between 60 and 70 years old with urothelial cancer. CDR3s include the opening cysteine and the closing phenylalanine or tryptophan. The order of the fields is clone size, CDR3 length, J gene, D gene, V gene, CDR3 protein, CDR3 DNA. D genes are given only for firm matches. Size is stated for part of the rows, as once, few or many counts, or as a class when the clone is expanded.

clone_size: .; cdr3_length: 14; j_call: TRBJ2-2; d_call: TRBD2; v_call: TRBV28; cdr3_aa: CASKAGPNTGELFF; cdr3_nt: TGTGCCAGCAAAGCGGGACCGAACACCGGGGAGCTGTTTTTT
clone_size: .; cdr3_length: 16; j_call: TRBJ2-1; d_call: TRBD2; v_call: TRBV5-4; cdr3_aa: CASSSASAGGGDEQFF; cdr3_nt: TGTGCCAGCAGCTCGGCGTCGGCGGGGGGCGGGGATGAGCAGTTCTTC
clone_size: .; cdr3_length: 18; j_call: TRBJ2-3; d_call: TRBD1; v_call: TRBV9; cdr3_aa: CASSDLIPGQEGTDTQYF; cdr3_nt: TGTGCCAGCAGCGACCTGATACCCGGACAGGAAGGTACAGATACGCAGTATTTT
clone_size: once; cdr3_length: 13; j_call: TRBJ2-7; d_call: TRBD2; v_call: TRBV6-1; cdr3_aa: CASTSSGSYEQYF; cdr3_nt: TGTGCCAGCACGTCCAGCGGGAGTTACGAGCAGTACTTC
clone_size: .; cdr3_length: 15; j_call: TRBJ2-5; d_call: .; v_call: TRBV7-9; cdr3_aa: CASSSPSIGEETQYF; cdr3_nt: TGTGCCAGCAGCTCCCCCTCTATAGGGGAAGAGACCCAGTACTTC
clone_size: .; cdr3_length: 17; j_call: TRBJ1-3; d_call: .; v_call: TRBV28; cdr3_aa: CASSSSTTGKAGNTIYF; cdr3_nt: TGTGCCAGCAGTTCATCTACAACAGGGAAGGCTGGAAACACCATATATTTT
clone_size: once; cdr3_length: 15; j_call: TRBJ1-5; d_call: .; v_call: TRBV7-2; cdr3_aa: CASSLSVFSGEPQHF; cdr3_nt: TGTGCCAGCAGCTTAAGTGTTTTTTCGGGTGAGCCCCAGCATTTT
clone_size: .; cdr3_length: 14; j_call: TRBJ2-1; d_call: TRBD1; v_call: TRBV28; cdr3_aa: CASSPSWDSNEQFF; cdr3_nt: TGTGCCAGCAGCCCATCGTGGGACAGCAATGAGCAGTTCTTC
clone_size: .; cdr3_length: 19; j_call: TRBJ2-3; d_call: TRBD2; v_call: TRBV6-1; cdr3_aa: CASSEALGDQAGGADTQYF; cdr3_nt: TGTGCCAGCAGTGAAGCGCTCGGCGACCAGGCGGGGGGAGCAGATACGCAGTATTTT
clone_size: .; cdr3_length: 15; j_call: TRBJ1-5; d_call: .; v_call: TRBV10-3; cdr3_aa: CAISGGGAENQPQHF; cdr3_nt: TGTGCCATCAGTGGAGGGGGGGCCGAAAATCAGCCCCAGCATTTT
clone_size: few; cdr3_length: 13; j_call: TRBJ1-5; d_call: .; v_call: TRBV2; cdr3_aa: CASSLGVNQPQHF; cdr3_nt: TGTGCCAGCAGTCTCGGGGTAAATCAGCCCCAGCATTTT
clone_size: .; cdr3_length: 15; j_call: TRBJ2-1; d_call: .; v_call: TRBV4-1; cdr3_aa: CASSLDRPTYNEQFF; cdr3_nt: TGCGCCAGCAGCCTAGACAGGCCAACCTACAATGAGCAGTTCTTC
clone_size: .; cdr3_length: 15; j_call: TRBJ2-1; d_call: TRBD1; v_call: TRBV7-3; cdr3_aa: CASSLPGQGVYEQFF; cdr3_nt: TGTGCCAGCAGCTTACCGGGACAGGGGGTCTATGAGCAGTTCTTC
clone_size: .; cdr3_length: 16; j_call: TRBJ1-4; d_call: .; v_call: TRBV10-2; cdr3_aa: CASSEGGTPGSEKLFF; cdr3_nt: TGCGCCAGCAGTGAGGGGGGGACTCCCGGGAGTGAAAAACTGTTTTTT
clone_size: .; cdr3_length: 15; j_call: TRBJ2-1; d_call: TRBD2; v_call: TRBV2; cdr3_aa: CASSADSGDYNEQFF; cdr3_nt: TGTGCCAGCAGTGCCGATAGCGGGGACTACAATGAGCAGTTCTTC
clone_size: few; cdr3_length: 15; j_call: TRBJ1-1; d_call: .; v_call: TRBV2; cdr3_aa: CASKGLAVDNTEAFF; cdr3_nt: TGTGCCAGCAAGGGACTAGCAGTCGATAACACTGAAGCTTTCTTT
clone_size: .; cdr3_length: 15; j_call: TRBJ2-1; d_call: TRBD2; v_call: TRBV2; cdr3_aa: CASSPTSGGYNEQFF; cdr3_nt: TGTGCCAGCAGTCCTACTAGCGGGGGGTACAATGAGCAGTTCTTC
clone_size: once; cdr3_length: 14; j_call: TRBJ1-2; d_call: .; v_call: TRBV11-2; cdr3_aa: CASRRGTNNYGYTF; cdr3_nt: TGTGCCAGCAGGCGGGGGACAAATAACTATGGCTACACCTTC
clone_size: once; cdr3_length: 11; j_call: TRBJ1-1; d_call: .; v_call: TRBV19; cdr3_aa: CASSGLLEAFF; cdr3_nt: TGTGCCAGTAGTGGACTGCTTGAAGCTTTCTTT
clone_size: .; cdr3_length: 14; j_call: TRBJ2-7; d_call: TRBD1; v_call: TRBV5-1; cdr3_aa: CASSFIGQGYEQYF; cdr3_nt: TGCGCCAGCAGCTTCATTGGACAGGGGTACGAGCAGTACTTC
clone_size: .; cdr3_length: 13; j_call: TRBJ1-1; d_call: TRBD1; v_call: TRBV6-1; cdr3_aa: CASSETGGPEAFF; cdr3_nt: TGTGCCAGCAGTGAAACAGGGGGCCCTGAAGCTTTCTTT
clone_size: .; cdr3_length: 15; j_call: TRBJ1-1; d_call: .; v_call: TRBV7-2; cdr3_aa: CASSYGGLMNTEAFF; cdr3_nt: TGTGCCAGCAGCTACGGCGGTCTCATGAACACTGAAGCTTTCTTT
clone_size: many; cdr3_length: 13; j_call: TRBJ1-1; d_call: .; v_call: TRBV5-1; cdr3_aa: CASSLYSNTEAFF; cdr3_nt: TGCGCCAGCAGCTTGTACTCGAACACTGAAGCTTTCTTT
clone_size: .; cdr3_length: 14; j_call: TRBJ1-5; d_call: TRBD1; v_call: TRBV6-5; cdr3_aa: CASRSTGGNQPQHF; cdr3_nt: TGTGCCAGCAGATCCACAGGGGGTAATCAGCCCCAGCATTTT
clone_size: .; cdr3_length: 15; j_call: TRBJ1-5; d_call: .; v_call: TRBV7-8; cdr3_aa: CASSIYRISNQPQHF; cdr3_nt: TGTGCCAGCAGCATCTACAGGATAAGCAATCAGCCCCAGCATTTT
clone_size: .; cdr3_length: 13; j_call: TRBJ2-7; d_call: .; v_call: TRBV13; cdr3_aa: CASSPRSGYEQYF; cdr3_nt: TGTGCCAGCAGCCCCCGCTCAGGCTACGAGCAGTACTTC
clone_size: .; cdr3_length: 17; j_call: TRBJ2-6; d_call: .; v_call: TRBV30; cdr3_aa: CAWRRGRTNSGANVLTF; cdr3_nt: TGTGCCTGGAGAAGGGGAAGAACTAACTCTGGGGCCAACGTCCTGACTTTC
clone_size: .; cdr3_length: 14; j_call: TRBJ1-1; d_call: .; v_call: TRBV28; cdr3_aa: CASSLTQRRTEAFF; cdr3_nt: TGTGCCAGCAGTCTAACTCAGAGGCGGACTGAAGCTTTCTTT
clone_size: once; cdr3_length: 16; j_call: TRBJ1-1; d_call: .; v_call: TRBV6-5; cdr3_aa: CASSFSGMIQNTEAFF; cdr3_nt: TGTGCCAGCAGTTTTTCGGGAATGATTCAGAACACTGAAGCTTTCTTT
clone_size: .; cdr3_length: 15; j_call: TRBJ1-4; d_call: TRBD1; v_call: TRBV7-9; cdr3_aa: CASTRSGTGGEKLFF; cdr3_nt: TGTGCCAGCACCCGGAGTGGGACAGGAGGCGAAAAACTGTTTTTT
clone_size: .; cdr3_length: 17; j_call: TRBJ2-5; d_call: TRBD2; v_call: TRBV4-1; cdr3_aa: CASSQAGSGGTQETQYF; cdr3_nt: TGCGCCAGCAGCCAAGCTGGTAGCGGGGGGACGCAAGAGACCCAGTACTTC
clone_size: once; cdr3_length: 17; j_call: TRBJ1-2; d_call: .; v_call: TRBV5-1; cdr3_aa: CASSLAGRGNANYGYTF; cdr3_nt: TGCGCCAGCAGCTTGGCGGGGAGGGGAAATGCTAACTATGGCTACACCTTC
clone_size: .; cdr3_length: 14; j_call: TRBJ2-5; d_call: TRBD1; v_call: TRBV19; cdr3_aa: CASTRTGRQETQYF; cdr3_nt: TGTGCCAGTACCCGGACAGGGCGGCAAGAGACCCAGTACTTC
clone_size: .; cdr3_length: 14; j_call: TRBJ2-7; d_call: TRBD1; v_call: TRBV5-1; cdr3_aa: CASSPRTGTDEQYF; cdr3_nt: TGCGCCAGCAGCCCGCGGACAGGGACGGACGAGCAGTACTTC
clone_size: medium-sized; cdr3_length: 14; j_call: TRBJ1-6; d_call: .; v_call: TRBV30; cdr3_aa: CAWTTGVENSPLHF; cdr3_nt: TGTGCCTGGACTACGGGAGTCGAAAATTCACCCCTCCACTTT
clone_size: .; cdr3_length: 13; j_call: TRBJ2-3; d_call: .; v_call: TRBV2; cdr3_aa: CASRLRYTDTQYF; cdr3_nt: TGTGCCAGCAGACTCCGCTACACAGATACGCAGTATTTT
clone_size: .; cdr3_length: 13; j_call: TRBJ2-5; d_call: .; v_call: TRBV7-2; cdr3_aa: CASSLGRSETQYF; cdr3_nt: TGTGCCAGCAGCTTAGGCAGGTCAGAGACCCAGTACTTC
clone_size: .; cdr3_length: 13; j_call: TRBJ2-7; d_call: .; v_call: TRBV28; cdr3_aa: CATMSAGRYEQYF; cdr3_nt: TGTGCCACCATGTCGGCGGGGCGCTACGAGCAGTACTTC
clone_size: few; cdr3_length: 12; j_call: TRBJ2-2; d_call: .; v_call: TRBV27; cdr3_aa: CASSFTTGELFF; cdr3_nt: TGTGCCAGCAGTTTCACAACCGGGGAGCTGTTTTTT
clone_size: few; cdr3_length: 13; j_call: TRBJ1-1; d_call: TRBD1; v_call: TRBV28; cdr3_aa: CASSFGTGWSAFF; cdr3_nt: TGTGCCAGCAGCTTCGGGACAGGGTGGTCGGCTTTCTTT
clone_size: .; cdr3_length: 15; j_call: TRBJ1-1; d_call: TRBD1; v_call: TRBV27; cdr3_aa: CASSRDRDSYTEAFF; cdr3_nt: TGTGCCAGCAGCCGGGACAGGGACTCCTACACTGAAGCTTTCTTT
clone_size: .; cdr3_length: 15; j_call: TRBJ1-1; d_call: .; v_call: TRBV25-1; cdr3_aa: CASSESSGQNTEAFF; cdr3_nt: TGTGCCAGCAGTGAAAGCTCAGGCCAAAACACTGAAGCTTTCTTT
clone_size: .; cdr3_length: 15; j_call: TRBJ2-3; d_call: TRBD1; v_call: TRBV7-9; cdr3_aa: CASSRGQGDTDTQYF; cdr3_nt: TGTGCCAGCAGCCGGGGACAGGGGGACACAGATACGCAGTATTTT
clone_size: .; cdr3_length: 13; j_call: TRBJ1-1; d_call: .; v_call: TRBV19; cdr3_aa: CASSTLIRVEAFF; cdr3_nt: TGTGCCAGTAGTACCTTAATCCGGGTCGAAGCTTTCTTT
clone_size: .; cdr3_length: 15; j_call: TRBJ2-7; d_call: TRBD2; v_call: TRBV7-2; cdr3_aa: CASSSGLAHSYEQYF; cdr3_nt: TGTGCCAGTAGCTCCGGACTAGCGCACTCCTACGAGCAGTACTTC
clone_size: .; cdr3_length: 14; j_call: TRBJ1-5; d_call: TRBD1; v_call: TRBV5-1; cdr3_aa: CASLRTGGDQPQHF; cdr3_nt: TGCGCCAGCTTACGGACAGGGGGGGATCAGCCCCAGCATTTT
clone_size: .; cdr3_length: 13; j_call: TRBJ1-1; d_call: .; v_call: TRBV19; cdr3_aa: CASSRDTYTEAFF; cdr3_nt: TGTGCCAGTAGTAGGGACACTTACACTGAAGCTTTCTTT